This entry describes one T cell receptor (beta chain). Its cognate antigen is unknown. A much larger clone lies one base from this, so it may be a read error. This likely comes from a read error, as the CDR3 has no conserved phenylalanine or tryptophan at its end. Deletions cut 3 bases from V and 0 bases from J, with 3 bases between. Germline V lookup: CDR1 SGDLS, CDR2 YYNGEE. The length of the CDR3 is 13 residues. The data are from a study of T cells in Graves' hyperthyroidism and ophthalmopathy. The study's findings and limits: Blood samples included most of the expanded thyroid clonotypes exceeding 0.001.

Amplification targeted TCR beta CDR3 regions from RNA transcripts. TCR CDR3 underwent first-round RT-PCR with the HTBI primer set. TCRdb ran MiXCR on the multiplex PCR reads and lists one entry per CDR3 protein. The table shows 150,000 to 200,000 distinct CDR3 sequences, with less than 10% occurring only once. Each patient was aged 18 to 65 and had newly diagnosed hyperthyroidism of under 2 months' duration. Uncontrolled infection, other autoimmune disease, pregnancy or lactation barred patients from enrollment. The chain joins TRBV9 to TRBJ1-4; D ambiguous. This receptor was taken from a woman between 18 and 29 years old with Graves' hyperthyroidism that later progressed to Graves' ophthalmopathy. The specimen sequenced was blood. The CDR3 region has the DNA TGTGCCAGCAGCGCGGCAACTAATGAAAAACTGTTTCTT. Protein product: CASSAATNEKLFL.